This T cell receptor beta chain emerged from a study of T cell responses to AZD1222 COVID-19 vaccine. With regard to this clone: Its cognate antigen is unknown.

Study-wide findings and caveats: Among those given AZD1222, only six were seropositive at baseline. With two AZD1222 doses given, Spike-specific TCR breadth and depth both rose. The study found vaccine-associated CD4 TCRs spanning spike, dominant at 160-218 and 743-854.

Data came from immunoSEQ multiplex PCR; TCRdb stores just in-frame clones and leaves some out. The table has some 71,000 clones, roughly 87% seen once. The germline V gene encodes CDR1 LGHNA and CDR2 YNFKEQ. Trimming removed 4 bases from V and 2 bases from J, with 15 bases in between. This CDR3 has 16 amino acids. J is TRBJ2-1 and V is TRBV4-2, with D unresolved. Sequenced here: peripheral blood, sampled 28 days after the second AZD1222 dose. The sequence came from an adult who received the AZD1222 COVID-19 vaccine. For the CDR3, the DNA is TGTGCCAGCAGCCGTCGGGTTGGGGATACCTACAATGAGCAGTTCTTC. Amino acids: CASSRRVGDTYNEQFF.